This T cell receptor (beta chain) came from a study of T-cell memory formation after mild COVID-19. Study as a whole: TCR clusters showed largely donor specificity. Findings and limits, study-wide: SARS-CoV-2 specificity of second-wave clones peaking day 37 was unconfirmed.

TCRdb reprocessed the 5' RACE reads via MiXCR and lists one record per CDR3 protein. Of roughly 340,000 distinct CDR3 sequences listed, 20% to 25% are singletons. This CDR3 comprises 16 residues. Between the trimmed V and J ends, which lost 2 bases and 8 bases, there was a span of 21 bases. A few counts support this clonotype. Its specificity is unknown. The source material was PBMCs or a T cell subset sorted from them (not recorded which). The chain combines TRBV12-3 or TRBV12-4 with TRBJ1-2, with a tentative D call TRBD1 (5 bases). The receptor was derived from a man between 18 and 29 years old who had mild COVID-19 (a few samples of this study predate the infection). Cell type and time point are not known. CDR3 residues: CASSLPGDVRSMGYTF. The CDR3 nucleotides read TGTGCCAGCAGTTTACCGGGGGACGTTCGATCTATGGGCTACACCTTC.